These T cell receptor beta chains were read from a single sample in a study of technical replicates of blood from a handful of donors. Data came from immunoSEQ multiplex PCR; TCRdb stores just in-frame clones and leaves some out. The top ten hold about 0.2% of the sample, which has 80,000 or so clones, around 96% seen once. The sample was T cells isolated from PBMCs. The receptors shown here come from a human donor in good health. The CDR3 runs from the conserved cysteine through the conserved F or W. Each record gives: clone size, J gene, V gene, D gene, CDR3 DNA, CDR3 protein. A D gene is named only where the DNA matches it firmly. Clone size is shown for a subset of rows, as once, few, many or a class of expanded clone.

clone size: NA; J gene: TRBJ2-7; V gene: TRBV28; D gene: TRBD1; CDR3 DNA: TGTGCCAGCAGTTTGTTCGGACAGGAGCCGCGAAGCGCGTACTTC; CDR3 protein: CASSLFGQEPRSAYF
clone size: NA; J gene: TRBJ1-5; V gene: TRBV5-5; D gene: NA; CDR3 DNA: TGTGCCAGCAGCTTGGGACTCTGGGGAGGGGAGAGCAATCAGCCCCAGCATTTT; CDR3 protein: CASSLGLWGGESNQPQHF
clone size: NA; J gene: TRBJ2-7; V gene: TRBV6-5; D gene: NA; CDR3 DNA: TGTGCCAGCAGCTTCGGAGGCTACGAGCAGTACTTC; CDR3 protein: CASSFGGYEQYF
clone size: once; J gene: TRBJ1-4; V gene: TRBV6-1; D gene: NA; CDR3 DNA: TGTGCCGGGGCGGCAACTAATGAAAAACTGTTTTTT; CDR3 protein: CAGAATNEKLFF
clone size: NA; J gene: TRBJ1-2; V gene: TRBV6-6; D gene: NA; CDR3 DNA: TGTGCCAGCGCGGATAACTATGGCTACACCTTC; CDR3 protein: CASADNYGYTF
clone size: NA; J gene: TRBJ1-2; V gene: TRBV6-6; D gene: NA; CDR3 DNA: TGTGCCAGCAGCCAACAGGGATCGGCCAACTATGGCTACACCTTC; CDR3 protein: CASSQQGSANYGYTF
clone size: NA; J gene: TRBJ2-7; V gene: TRBV6-1; D gene: TRBD1; CDR3 DNA: TGTGCCAGCAGTGACTTCATTCCGGGACAGGGGTACGAGCAGTACTTC; CDR3 protein: CASSDFIPGQGYEQYF
clone size: once; J gene: TRBJ1-5; V gene: TRBV6-1; D gene: NA; CDR3 DNA: TGTGCCAGCAGTGAAGAGTGGGCATCTGTGGGTCAGCCCCAGCATTTT; CDR3 protein: CASSEEWASVGQPQHF
clone size: NA; J gene: TRBJ1-1; V gene: TRBV29-1; D gene: NA; CDR3 DNA: TGCAGCGCTAACACCAGCCCGGGGAACACTGAAGCTTTCTTT; CDR3 protein: CSANTSPGNTEAFF
clone size: NA; J gene: TRBJ1-2; V gene: TRBV21-1; D gene: NA; CDR3 DNA: TGTGCCAGCATTATCCGGGGGGGCACCGAGTCTAACTATGGCTACACCTTC; CDR3 protein: CASIIRGGTESNYGYTF
clone size: NA; J gene: TRBJ1-1; V gene: TRBV7-8; D gene: NA; CDR3 DNA: TGTGCCAGCAGCTTATTTCAGGGGAACACTGAAGCTTTCTTT; CDR3 protein: CASSLFQGNTEAFF
clone size: NA; J gene: TRBJ2-2; V gene: TRBV2; D gene: NA; CDR3 DNA: TGTGCCAGCAGTGCACAGGTACAAAACACCGGGGAGCTGTTTTTT; CDR3 protein: CASSAQVQNTGELFF
clone size: once; J gene: TRBJ1-1; V gene: TRBV6-1; D gene: NA; CDR3 DNA: TGTGCCAGCAGTCCAGGGACAAGTTGGGCTGAAGCTTTCTTT; CDR3 protein: CASSPGTSWAEAFF
clone size: NA; J gene: TRBJ1-1; V gene: TRBV4-2; D gene: NA; CDR3 DNA: TGTGCCAGCAGCCAAGACCCGGGAATGAACACTGAAGCTTTCTTT; CDR3 protein: CASSQDPGMNTEAFF
clone size: NA; J gene: TRBJ1-1; V gene: TRBV5-6; D gene: NA; CDR3 DNA: TGTGCCAGCAGCTTAGCAGGGATGAACACTGAAGCTTTCTTT; CDR3 protein: CASSLAGMNTEAFF
clone size: once; J gene: TRBJ1-1; V gene: TRBV9; D gene: NA; CDR3 DNA: TGTGCCAGCAGCGTGGGGGGGAGAACTGAAGCTTTCTTT; CDR3 protein: CASSVGGRTEAFF
clone size: NA; J gene: TRBJ1-1; V gene: TRBV5-1; D gene: TRBD1; CDR3 DNA: TGCGCCAGCAGCGGACACAGGGGGCGGGGGACTGAAGCTTTCTTT; CDR3 protein: CASSGHRGRGTEAFF
clone size: NA; J gene: TRBJ2-7; V gene: TRBV5-1; D gene: NA; CDR3 DNA: TGCGCCAGCAGCTTTCTGCCGGGGGATACCTACGAGCAGTACTTC; CDR3 protein: CASSFLPGDTYEQYF
clone size: once; J gene: TRBJ1-2; V gene: TRBV7-9; D gene: NA; CDR3 DNA: TGTGCCAGCAGCCGAGGGGGAACCTATGGCTACACCTTC; CDR3 protein: CASSRGGTYGYTF
clone size: NA; J gene: TRBJ2-3; V gene: TRBV11-3; D gene: NA; CDR3 DNA: TGTGCCAGCAGCTTCACGGGACTCCGTTCTAGCACAGATACGCAGTATTTT; CDR3 protein: CASSFTGLRSSTDTQYF
clone size: NA; J gene: TRBJ2-7; V gene: TRBV7-9; D gene: NA; CDR3 DNA: TGTGCCAGCACTATCGTCGGGGAGCAGTACTTC; CDR3 protein: CASTIVGEQYF
clone size: NA; J gene: TRBJ2-7; V gene: TRBV19; D gene: TRBD2; CDR3 DNA: TGTGCCAGTAGTATAGAACTTGGGGGGGACGAGCAGTACTTC; CDR3 protein: CASSIELGGDEQYF
clone size: NA; J gene: TRBJ1-1; V gene: TRBV12-5; D gene: NA; CDR3 DNA: TGTGCTAGTGGTGCAGGAGGCGACTTCACTGAAGCTTTCTTT; CDR3 protein: CASGAGGDFTEAFF
clone size: NA; J gene: TRBJ1-2; V gene: TRBV28; D gene: NA; CDR3 DNA: TGTGCCAGCAGTGATACAGACTATGGCTACACCTTC; CDR3 protein: CASSDTDYGYTF
clone size: once; J gene: TRBJ2-4; V gene: TRBV6-1; D gene: NA; CDR3 DNA: TGTGCCAGCAGTGAAGGTATAATAGCCAAAAACATTCAGTACTTC; CDR3 protein: CASSEGIIAKNIQYF
clone size: NA; J gene: TRBJ2-2; V gene: TRBV28; D gene: NA; CDR3 DNA: TGTGCCAGCAGTTTATTTCGCGGGGTCCGGAACACCGGGGAGCTGTTTTTT; CDR3 protein: CASSLFRGVRNTGELFF
clone size: NA; J gene: TRBJ2-5; V gene: TRBV11-3; D gene: NA; CDR3 DNA: TGTGCCAGCAGCTTGGGCTATCAGGAGACCCAGTACTTC; CDR3 protein: CASSLGYQETQYF
clone size: NA; J gene: TRBJ1-5; V gene: TRBV28; D gene: TRBD1; CDR3 DNA: TGTGCCAGCAGTTTAGGAGGGGGCAGGGGGAATCAGCCCCAGCATTTT; CDR3 protein: CASSLGGGRGNQPQHF
clone size: NA; J gene: TRBJ1-1; V gene: TRBV28; D gene: NA; CDR3 DNA: TGTGCCAGCAGGGCGGGGCAGGGCGGCACTGAAGCTTTCTTT; CDR3 protein: CASRAGQGGTEAFF
clone size: NA; J gene: TRBJ2-2; V gene: TRBV29-1; D gene: TRBD2; CDR3 DNA: TGCAGCGCCTCTTCCGGGACTAGCGGGGGGGCGAACACCGGGGAGCTGTTTTTT; CDR3 protein: CSASSGTSGGANTGELFF
clone size: NA; J gene: TRBJ2-3; V gene: TRBV5-4; D gene: TRBD1; CDR3 DNA: TGTGCCAGCAGCTTGGAGGGGGCGGTGGATACGCAGTATTTT; CDR3 protein: CASSLEGAVDTQYF
clone size: NA; J gene: TRBJ1-2; V gene: TRBV27; D gene: NA; CDR3 DNA: TGTGCCAGCAGTTTTGCCAGTAACTATGGCTACACCTTC; CDR3 protein: CASSFASNYGYTF
clone size: NA; J gene: TRBJ2-7; V gene: TRBV9; D gene: NA; CDR3 DNA: TGTGCCAGCAGCGCCGGACAGAACCCTTTTGACTACGAGCAGTACTTC; CDR3 protein: CASSAGQNPFDYEQYF
clone size: NA; J gene: TRBJ2-7; V gene: TRBV14; D gene: TRBD2; CDR3 DNA: TGTGCCAGCAGCCTCCGTGCTAGCGGGAGGGCCGGGCAGTACTTC; CDR3 protein: CASSLRASGRAGQYF
clone size: NA; J gene: TRBJ2-7; V gene: TRBV19; D gene: NA; CDR3 DNA: TGTGCCAGTAGTATGTATGGGCAGGGGTCGTACGAGCAGTACTTC; CDR3 protein: CASSMYGQGSYEQYF
clone size: once; J gene: TRBJ2-7; V gene: TRBV27; D gene: TRBD1; CDR3 DNA: TGTGCCAGCAGTTTTATGGGACAGGGGGCTTACGAGCAGTACTTC; CDR3 protein: CASSFMGQGAYEQYF
clone size: NA; J gene: TRBJ1-5; V gene: TRBV6-1; D gene: TRBD1; CDR3 DNA: TGTGCCAGCAGTGGGGACAGGAATCAGCCCCAGCATTTT; CDR3 protein: CASSGDRNQPQHF
clone size: once; J gene: TRBJ1-1; V gene: TRBV28; D gene: NA; CDR3 DNA: TGTGCCAGCAGTTTGACGATACGGGTTACTGAAGCTTTCTTT; CDR3 protein: CASSLTIRVTEAFF
clone size: NA; J gene: TRBJ2-2; V gene: TRBV6-1; D gene: TRBD1; CDR3 DNA: TGTGCCAGCATCCGGACAGGGTACACCGGGGAGCTGTTTTTT; CDR3 protein: CASIRTGYTGELFF
clone size: NA; J gene: TRBJ2-1; V gene: TRBV6-5; D gene: TRBD1; CDR3 DNA: TGTGCCAGCAGGACAGGGGGTTCCTACAATGAGCAGTTCTTC; CDR3 protein: CASRTGGSYNEQFF
clone size: NA; J gene: TRBJ2-1; V gene: TRBV15; D gene: NA; CDR3 DNA: TGTGCCACCAGCAACAAGTACAATGAGCAGTTCTTC; CDR3 protein: CATSNKYNEQFF
clone size: NA; J gene: TRBJ1-5; V gene: TRBV5-4; D gene: NA; CDR3 DNA: TGTGCCAGCAGTTTCAGCACAGGTGATAGCAATCAGCCCCAGCATTTT; CDR3 protein: CASSFSTGDSNQPQHF
clone size: NA; J gene: TRBJ2-1; V gene: TRBV19; D gene: TRBD2; CDR3 DNA: TGTGCCAGCCACCCCGGGACTAGCGGTGGGGAGCAGTTCTTC; CDR3 protein: CASHPGTSGGEQFF
clone size: NA; J gene: TRBJ2-1; V gene: TRBV5-6; D gene: NA; CDR3 DNA: TGTGCCAGCAGCTTGGGGACTGAGATTGAGCAGTTCTTC; CDR3 protein: CASSLGTEIEQFF
clone size: NA; J gene: TRBJ1-3; V gene: TRBV5-6; D gene: NA; CDR3 DNA: TGTGCCAGCAGCTCTGACAGGACTGGAAACACCATATATTTT; CDR3 protein: CASSSDRTGNTIYF
clone size: NA; J gene: TRBJ2-2; V gene: TRBV4-1; D gene: TRBD2; CDR3 DNA: TGCGCCAGCAGCCAAGGACTAGCGGAGGGCACCGGGGAGCTGTTTTTT; CDR3 protein: CASSQGLAEGTGELFF
clone size: NA; J gene: TRBJ2-7; V gene: TRBV29-1; D gene: NA; CDR3 DNA: TGCAGCGCAAGGACAGCTTCCTACGAGCAGTACTTC; CDR3 protein: CSARTASYEQYF
clone size: NA; J gene: TRBJ2-3; V gene: TRBV29-1; D gene: NA; CDR3 DNA: TGCAGCGTTGGACAGATCACAGATACGCAGTATTTT; CDR3 protein: CSVGQITDTQYF
clone size: NA; J gene: TRBJ2-7; V gene: TRBV19; D gene: NA; CDR3 DNA: TGTGCCAGTAGCCTTAAAGGGGGAGGGCCCTACGAGCAGTACTTC; CDR3 protein: CASSLKGGGPYEQYF